These 26 T cell receptor beta chains originate from one sample sequenced in a study of monozygotic twins with cystic fibrosis. The data were produced by immunoSEQ multiplex PCR, yet TCRdb's version contains in-frame clones alone and is incomplete. The table shows 30,000 to 40,000 clones, with more than 55% occurring only once. Sequenced material: blood. The receptor source for this set is a girl aged 10 to 17 with cystic fibrosis.

This clone was observed a single time. The rearrangement links TRBV28 to TRBJ1-2; TRBD1 matches 12 bases. Germline lookup yields CDR1 MDHEN and CDR2 SYDVKM. The V and J ends lost 0 bases and 4 bases, in that order; junction bases with no gene match: 3. This CDR3 is built from 16 residues. The CDR3 DNA is TGTGCCAGCAGTTTATGGGGACAGGGGGCGGTCTATGGCTACACCTTC. Translated: CASSLWGQGAVYGYTF.

The chain carries TRBV9 and TRBJ2-2; D not resolved. V lost 3 bases, J lost 0 bases, and 6 bases lay in between. This CDR3 has 14 residues. Per germline, CDR1 SGDLS and CDR2 YYNGEE. As DNA, the CDR3 is TGTGCCAGCAGCGAAGTCCCGAACACCGGGGAGCTGTTTTTT. It translates to CASSEVPNTGELFF.

This chain uses TRBV7-2 with TRBJ1-2; tentative D call: TRBD1 (6 bases). Per germline, CDR1 SGHTA and CDR2 FQGNSA. Between the trimmed V and J ends, which lost 2 bases and 8 bases, there was a span of 12 bases. This CDR3 has 13 amino acids. The CDR3: CASSLSQGHGYTF. CDR3 nucleotide sequence: TGTGCCAGCAGCTTAAGTCAGGGGCACGGCTACACCTTC.

This sequence joins TRBV7-2 and TRBJ2-7; 10 nucleotides agree with TRBD2. The CDR3 sequence is 14 residues long. The ends lost 6 bases at V and 6 bases at J; junction bases unmatched: 8. Germline V gene data show CDR1 as SGHTA and CDR2 as FQGNSA. The CDR3 reads CASSPGLAVSEQYF. The CDR3 DNA is TGTGCCAGCAGTCCCGGACTAGCGGTAAGCGAGCAGTACTTC. Based on the CDR3 plus reference TRBV7-2 and TRBJ2-7, the full variable domain is GAGVSQSPSNKVTEKGKDVELRCDPISGHTALYWYRQSLGQGLEFLIYFQGNSAPDKSGLPSDRFSAERTGGSVSTLTIQRTQQEDSAVYLCASSPGLAVSEQYFGPGTRLTVT.

The CDR3, as DNA: TGTGCCAGCAGCCAGGGACTAGGGGAGTATTTT. It translates to CASSQGLGEYF. The chain employs TRBV11-2 and TRBJ2-3; 8 bases fit TRBD2. The ends lost 5 bases at V and 13 bases at J; junction bases unmatched: 5. Germline-derived CDR1 and CDR2 are SGHAT and FQNNGV. There are 11 residues in the CDR3.

The genes are TRBV5-4 and TRBJ2-3; 9 nucleotides align to TRBD2. V lost 0 bases, J lost 4 bases, and 3 bases stayed unmatched. This CDR3 has 15 amino acids. Germline V gene sequence: CDR1 SGHNT, CDR2 YYREEE (reference sequence). The CDR3, as DNA: TGTGCCAGCAGCTTGGGCGGGGGGGTTCCAGATACGCAGTATTTT. It codes for CASSLGGGVPDTQYF. Drawing the rest from reference TRBV5-4 and TRBJ2-3, the complete variable domain is ETGVTQSPTHLIKTRGQQVTLRCSSQSGHNTVSWYQQALGQGPQFIFQYYREEENGRGNFPPRFSGLQFPNYSSELNVNALELDDSALYLCASSLGGGVPDTQYFGPGTRLTVL.

This rearrangement joins TRBV9 to TRBJ2-3; 7 nucleotides agree with TRBD1. CDR3 size: 14 residues. CDR1 SGDLS and CDR2 YYNGEE come from the germline V gene. J was trimmed by 4 bases and V by 3 bases; bases with no gene match: 5. The CDR3 DNA reads as TGTGCCAGCAGCGCCGACAGGGTGTCAGATACGCAGTATTTT. This gives the protein CASSADRVSDTQYF.

The chain carries TRBV15 and TRBJ2-2, with 10 bases fitting TRBD2. The length of the CDR3 is 16 residues. Germline CDR1 and CDR2: LNHNV and YYDKDF (reference sequence). V shed 6 bases, J shed 5 bases, and the junction held 9 bases outside the gene matches. The CDR3 loop reads CATRPSGRAGTGELFF. The CDR3 nucleotides read TGTGCCACCAGGCCCAGCGGGAGGGCCGGTACCGGGGAGCTGTTTTTT.

This rearrangement joins TRBV20-1 to TRBJ1-2; D is perhaps TRBD1 (5 bases). V lost 8 bases, J lost 3 bases, and 10 bases lay in between. The CDR3 runs 11 residues. The germline gives CDR1 DFQATT, CDR2 SNEGSKA (reference sequence). The CDR3 nucleotides are TGCAGTACTGGGACGGACTATGGCTACACCTTC. The encoded protein is CSTGTDYGYTF.

V is TRBV5-4 and J is TRBJ2-7; tentative D call: TRBD2 (5 bases). Germline CDR1 is SGHNT and CDR2 is YYREEE (reference sequence). The ends were cut back, 1 base at V and 4 bases at J, with 6 bases in the middle. The CDR3 covers 12 residues. CDR3 in amino acids: CASSLPGYEQYF. CDR3 coding DNA: TGTGCCAGCAGCTTGCCGGGGTACGAGCAGTACTTC.

The rearrangement joins TRBV25-1 to TRBJ2-5; D not certain. The V gene lost 3 bases and the J gene lost 10 bases, with 15 bases spanning the gap. The CDR3 is made up of 13 amino acids. CDR1 is MGHDK, CDR2 SYGVNS, per germline. CDR3 nucleotides: TGTGCCAGCAGTGACTTGGTTTCGGTCGTCCAGTACTTC. Protein sequence: CASSDLVSVVQYF. Using reference TRBV25-1 and TRBJ2-5 for the parts outside the CDR3, the full variable domain is EADIYQTPRYLVIGTGKKITLECSQTMGHDKMYWYQQDPGMELHLIHYSYGVNSTEKGDLSSESTVSRIRTEHFPLTLESARPSHTSQYLCASSDLVSVVQYFGPGTRLLVL.

This chain joins TRBV5-1 and TRBJ2-1, with TRBD2 matching 14 bases. Unmatched junction bases numbered 8, after V lost 5 bases and J lost 10 bases. The germline V gene has CDR1 SGHRS and CDR2 YFSETQ. The CDR3 runs to 15 residues. The CDR3 protein is CASRRGLAGEGEQFF. CDR3 DNA sequence: TGCGCCAGCAGGAGGGGACTAGCGGGAGAAGGGGAGCAGTTCTTC. The variable domain in full, completed from reference TRBV5-1 and TRBJ2-1, reads KAGVTQTPRYLIKTRGQQVTLSCSPISGHRSVSWYQQTPGQGLQFLFEYFSETQRNKGNFPGRFSGRQFSNSRSEMNVSTLELGDSALYLCASRRGLAGEGEQFFGPGTRLTVL.

The gene calls are TRBV7-2 and TRBJ1-2, with 10 bases that match TRBD1. CDR3 size: 16 residues. Germline loops: CDR1 SGHTA, CDR2 FQGNSA. Trimming at V came to 0 bases and at J to 4 bases, leaving 5 bases not matched to a gene. CDR3 nucleotide sequence: TGTGCCAGCAGCTTAGCCGGGACAGGGGCAGGCTATGGCTACACCTTC. Translating gives CASSLAGTGAGYGYTF.

This chain links TRBV4-3 with TRBJ2-3, with no clear D. V dropped 0 bases and J dropped 2 bases, with 12 bases sitting between them. The CDR3 has 16 amino acids. From germline, CDR1 is LGHNA and CDR2 YSLEER. The CDR3: CASSQEWRGITDTQYF. DNA of the CDR3: TGCGCCAGCAGCCAAGAGTGGCGCGGTATCACAGATACGCAGTATTTT.

The chain couples TRBV29-1 to TRBJ2-3, with TRBD1 matching over 11 bases. Germline V CDR1 and CDR2: SQVTM, ANQGSEA. V shed 4 bases and J 2 bases; nucleotides not matched to a gene: 2. This CDR3 is 14 amino acids long. The CDR3 sequence: CSVVGQGATDTQYF. Written as DNA, the CDR3 is TGCAGCGTTGTAGGACAGGGGGCCACAGATACGCAGTATTTT.

The rearrangement links TRBV18 to TRBJ1-5, with a weak D call TRBD1 (5 bases). The CDR3 totals 15 residues. Trimming removed 3 bases from V and 1 base from J, with 10 bases in between. Germline V gene lookup returns CDR1 KGHSH and CDR2 LQKENI. In DNA, the CDR3 is TGTGCCAGCTCACCGACAGCGATGAGCAATCAGCCCCAGCATTTT. Its translation: CASSPTAMSNQPQHF.

The genes are TRBV7-2 and TRBJ1-2, with TRBD1 matching 7 bases. V trimming: 6 bases; J trimming: 4 bases; junction bases outside the gene matches: 5. From germline, CDR1 is SGHTA and CDR2 FQGNSA. CDR3 size: 13 residues. In nucleotides, the CDR3 is TGTGCCAGCAGGTCCAGGGGGGGCTATGGCTACACCTTC. Its protein is CASRSRGGYGYTF.

This clone was recorded once. The rearrangement joins TRBV29-1 to TRBJ2-3, with 10 nucleotides matching TRBD2. CDR3 length: 13 amino acids. In germline, CDR1 is SQVTM, CDR2 ANQGSEA. V shed 7 bases, J shed 3 bases, and the junction held 4 bases outside the gene matches. The CDR3 DNA sequence: TGCAGCGCAAGCGGGAGGGGGACAGATACGCAGTATTTT. Protein: CSASGRGTDTQYF.

The chain joins TRBV19 to TRBJ2-7; 9 bases match TRBD1. Per the germline V gene, CDR1 is LNHDA and CDR2 is SQIVND (reference sequence). V lost 1 base, J lost 4 bases, and 5 bases stayed unmatched. The CDR3 is 15 amino acids. CDR3 in DNA: TGTGCCAGTAGTATAGGGTCCGGGACAGGGTACGAGCAGTACTTC. Amino acids: CASSIGSGTGYEQYF.

The chain's CDR3 is CASSLEAAGNNEQFF. In DNA form, the CDR3 reads TGTGCCAGCAGCTTAGAGGCGGCGGGCAACAATGAGCAGTTCTTC. V gene TRBV7-9 combines with J gene TRBJ2-1, with a tentative D call TRBD2 (5 bases). Germline assignment: CDR1 SEHNR and CDR2 FQNEAQ (reference sequence). The CDR3 sequence is 15 residues long. The germline V and J ends were trimmed by 1 base and 5 bases, with 12 bases remaining between them.

The V gene is TRBV5-4, the J gene TRBJ2-2; TRBD2 matches at 8 bases. CDR3 length: 15 amino acids. CDR1 is SGHNT and CDR2 is YYREEE in the germline V gene (reference sequence). With 4 bases clipped from V and 2 bases from J, the junction kept 4 bases outside the gene matches. The CDR3 DNA is TGTGCCAGCAGCCCGGGACTAGACAACACCGGGGAGCTGTTTTTT. Its protein product is CASSPGLDNTGELFF.

This clone was observed a few times. V is TRBV6-1 and J is TRBJ1-2; D gene uncertain. Germline V gene lookup returns CDR1 MNHNS and CDR2 SASEGT. V shed 4 bases and J shed 8 bases, with 11 bases lying between them. The CDR3 extends over 12 amino acids. The CDR3, as DNA: TGTGCCAGCAGTGTGGCAGGTCTCGGCTACACCTTC. Translation: CASSVAGLGYTF.

This rearrangement joins TRBV6-6 to TRBJ2-1, with a possible D match to TRBD2 (6 bases). This CDR3 has 15 amino acids. V was pared by 6 bases and J by 5 bases, with 17 bases between. Germline CDR1 MNHNY, CDR2 SVGAGI (reference sequence). CDR3 sequence reads: CASRDQWRDHNEQFF. Here the CDR3 DNA reads TGTGCCAGCAGGGATCAATGGCGGGATCACAATGAGCAGTTCTTC.

The V call is TRBV19, the J call TRBJ1-2; 9 positions agree with TRBD1. Germline CDR1 is LNHDA and CDR2 is SQIVND (reference sequence). The CDR3 has 14 residues. The V segment lost 3 bases and the J segment 7 bases; nucleotides outside the gene matches: 6. In DNA form, the CDR3 reads TGTGCCAGTAGTATGGGACAGGGTTTTGGTGGCTACACCTTC. Translating gives CASSMGQGFGGYTF.

This chain connects TRBV12-5 to TRBJ2-2; D gene ambiguous. This CDR3 spans 14 amino acids. In germline, CDR1 is LGHNT, CDR2 FRNRAP. V was cut by 6 bases and J by 1 base, with 9 bases left in between. The CDR3 bases are TGTGCTAGTGGCCCGAGAGGGAACACCGGGGAGCTGTTTTTT. Translating gives CASGPRGNTGELFF.

In DNA, the CDR3 is TGTGCCAGCAGTGCTGGACTTTACACAGATACGCAGTATTTT. It translates to CASSAGLYTDTQYF. The rearrangement links TRBV6-1 to TRBJ2-3; tentative D call: TRBD2 (5 bases). The CDR3 has 14 amino acids. CDR1 and CDR2 (germline): MNHNS, SASEGT. The V end was cut by 4 bases, the J end by 2 bases, with 10 bases between.